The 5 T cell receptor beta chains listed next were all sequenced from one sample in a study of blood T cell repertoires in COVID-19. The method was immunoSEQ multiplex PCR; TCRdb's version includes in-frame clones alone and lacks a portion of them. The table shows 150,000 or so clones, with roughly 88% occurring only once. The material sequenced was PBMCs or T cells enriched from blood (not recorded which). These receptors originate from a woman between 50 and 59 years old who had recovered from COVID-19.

The CDR3 nucleotides are TGCAGTGCTAGTCGCGCAGGGCCAGAAAAACTGTTTTTT. Translation gives CSASRAGPEKLFF. The chain joins TRBV20-1 to TRBJ1-4; D may be TRBD1 (5 bases). Germline V lookup: CDR1 DFQATT, CDR2 SNEGSKA (reference sequence). The CDR3 contains 13 residues. V shed 3 bases and J shed 8 bases, with 13 bases lying between them.

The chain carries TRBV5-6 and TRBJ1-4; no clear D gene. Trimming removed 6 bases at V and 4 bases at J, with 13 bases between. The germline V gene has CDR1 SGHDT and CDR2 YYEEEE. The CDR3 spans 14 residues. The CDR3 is CASNVPGVNEKLFF. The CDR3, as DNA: TGTGCCAGCAACGTTCCGGGAGTTAATGAAAAACTGTTTTTT.

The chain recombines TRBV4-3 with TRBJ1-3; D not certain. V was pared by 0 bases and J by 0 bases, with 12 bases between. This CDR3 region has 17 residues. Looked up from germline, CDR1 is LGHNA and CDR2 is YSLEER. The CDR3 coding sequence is TGCGCCAGCAGCCAAGATCCTTCGCGAGTCTCTGGAAACACCATATATTTT. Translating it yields CASSQDPSRVSGNTIYF.

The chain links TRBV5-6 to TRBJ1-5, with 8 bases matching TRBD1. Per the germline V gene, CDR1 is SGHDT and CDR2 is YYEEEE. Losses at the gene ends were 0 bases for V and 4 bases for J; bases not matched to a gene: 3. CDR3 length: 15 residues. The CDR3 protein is CASSLAGTGNQPQHF. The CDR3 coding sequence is TGTGCCAGCAGCTTGGCCGGGACAGGTAATCAGCCCCAGCATTTT.

The CDR3 sequence is CASRSRSLGRANVLTF. For the CDR3, the DNA is TGTGCCAGCAGGTCAAGGTCGTTGGGCCGGGCCAACGTCCTGACTTTC. The J gene is TRBJ2-6, the V gene TRBV9; the D is unclear. The CDR3 runs to 16 residues. V dropped 5 bases and J dropped 5 bases, with 17 bases sitting between them. Germline V gene data show CDR1 as SGDLS and CDR2 as YYNGEE.